The TCR beta chain described here comes from a study of shared clonotypes between healthy human individuals. V lost 6 bases and J lost 9; bases outside the gene matches: 5. The CDR3 is 12 residues long. CDR1 and CDR2 from the germline V gene are ENHRY and SYGVKD. As to this clone: What it binds is not known.

Overall study findings and caveats: The study found lower generation probabilities in non-shared clonotypes than in those shared by all four donors.

The assay was immunoSEQ multiplex PCR, and TCRdb's table has in-frame clones only and misses some. The sample comprises 2.5 million or so clones, around 94% of which are singletons, and 0.14% rests with the top ten. The chain joins TRBV10-3 to TRBJ2-1, with 7 bases that match TRBD2. This sequence was found in a man between 18 and 29 years old in good health. The material sequenced was naive CD4+ T cells sorted from blood. Subset: CD45RA+ positively selected. The CDR3, as DNA: TGTGCCATCAGAAACGCGGGAGTTGAGCAGTTCTTC. This translates into CAIRNAGVEQFF.